A single sample gave rise to the 31 T cell receptor beta chains below, sequenced in a study of T cells in Graves' hyperthyroidism and ophthalmopathy. Amplification of TCR beta CDR3 regions used RNA as the template. With the HTBI primer set, the TCR CDR3 went through a first round of RT-PCR. One entry per CDR3 protein, called by TCRdb with MiXCR from the multiplex PCR reads. Among approximately 530,000 distinct CDR3 sequences listed, just under 20% were seen once. The specimen was blood. These receptor sequences come from a man in his forties or fifties with Graves' ophthalmopathy.

The V and J genes are TRBV10-3 and TRBJ2-5, with 11 nucleotides matching TRBD1. CDR1 is ENHRY, CDR2 SYGVKD, per germline. V lost 5 bases and J lost 2; bases outside the gene matches: 10. CDR3 length: 17 amino acids. CDR3 sequence: CAISSGQGGFRQETQYF. CDR3 bases: TGTGCCATCAGTTCGGGACAGGGGGGTTTTCGGCAAGAGACCCAGTACTTC.

This clonotype was recorded at least ten times. The rearrangement joins TRBV11-2 to TRBJ2-3; 7 positions match TRBD2. The junction had 14 bases not matched to a gene; V was cut back by 5 bases and J by 6 bases. CDR3 length equals 16 residues. Germline V gives CDR1 SGHAT, CDR2 FQNNGV. CDR3: CASSQKMGGIEDTQYF. CDR3 in DNA: TGTGCCAGCAGCCAAAAGATGGGGGGGATAGAGGATACGCAGTATTTT.

The chain links TRBV28 to TRBJ2-2; D is possibly TRBD1 or TRBD2 (6 bases each). V was shortened by 8 bases and J by 1 base, with 14 bases between the two germline ends. Per germline, CDR1 MDHEN and CDR2 SYDVKM. The CDR3 is 15 amino acids. DNA of the CDR3: TGTGCCAGCTTAACGGGGGCACTGAACACCGGGGAGCTGTTTTTT. Residues: CASLTGALNTGELFF.

This clonotype was seen more than once but under ten times. The chain uses TRBV2 and TRBJ1-2; D uncertain. The CDR3 is 15 amino acids. Trimming shortened V by 1 base and J by 0 bases, and 9 bases separated the two germline ends. Per the germline V gene, CDR1 is SNHLY and CDR2 is FYNNEI. As DNA, the CDR3 is TGTGCCAGCAGTGAAGTCCCAGACGCTAACTATGGCTACACCTTC. This encodes CASSEVPDANYGYTF.

This clonotype was seen only a few times. The chain employs TRBV20-1 and TRBJ2-1; 9 nucleotides agree with TRBD1. The length of the CDR3 is 15 residues. Trimming at V came to 1 base and at J to 7 bases, leaving 8 bases not matched to a gene. The germline V gene has CDR1 DFQATT and CDR2 SNEGSKA (reference sequence). The CDR3 nucleotides are TGCAGTGCTAGAGCGGACTACAGGGGGCGGAATGAGCAGTTCTTC. Its translation: CSARADYRGRNEQFF.

This clonotype was seen only a few times. This chain uses TRBV20-1 with TRBJ1-2; 8 bases fit TRBD1. The germline V gene encodes CDR1 DFQATT and CDR2 SNEGSKA (reference sequence). The CDR3 has 13 amino acids. V was pared by 2 bases and J by 8 bases, with 7 bases of the junction left unmatched. Here the CDR3 DNA reads TGCAGTGCTAGAAGCAGGGGGCGACAGGGCTACACCTTC. Translating it yields CSARSRGRQGYTF.

This clonotype showed up many times. The chain couples TRBV30 to TRBJ2-1, with 12 nucleotides matching TRBD1. Germline trimming cut 5 bases from V and 7 bases from J; bases unmatched to any gene: 6. This CDR3 is 14 amino acids long. Germline V gene lookup returns CDR1 GTSNPN and CDR2 SVGIG (reference sequence). The CDR3 sequence is CAWDSGQGANEQFF. In DNA form, the CDR3 reads TGTGCCTGGGACTCGGGACAGGGGGCAAATGAGCAGTTCTTC.

This clonotype was picked up many times. The chain is built from TRBV7-8 and TRBJ1-1; 9 bases line up with TRBD1. The germline V gene encodes CDR1 SGHVS and CDR2 FQNEAQ. The CDR3 sequence is 15 residues long. The V and J ends lost 5 bases and 3 bases, in that order; junction bases with no gene match: 7. The CDR3: CASSPSGTGHTEAFF. The CDR3 DNA reads TGTGCCAGCAGCCCCTCCGGGACAGGGCACACTGAAGCTTTCTTT. Combining the CDR3 with reference TRBV7-8 and TRBJ1-1 gives the whole variable domain GAGVSQSPRYKVAKRGQDVALRCDPISGHVSLFWYQQALGQGPEFLTYFQNEAQLDKSGLPSDRFFAERPEGSVSTLKIQRTQQEDSAVYLCASSPSGTGHTEAFFGQGTRLTVV.

V and J are TRBV6-1 and TRBJ2-5; D gene unclear. CDR1 and CDR2 from the germline V gene are MNHNS and SASEGT. The V end lost 5 bases, the J end lost 6 bases, and 13 bases lay between the germline ends. This CDR3 is built from 13 residues. CDR3 protein: CASSPLPGKTQYF. Written as DNA, the CDR3 is TGTGCCAGCAGTCCACTCCCGGGTAAGACCCAGTACTTC.

This clonotype was counted many times. The chain is built from TRBV5-8 and TRBJ2-5; 9 bases agree with TRBD1. Unmatched junction bases numbered 3, after V lost 0 bases and J lost 3 bases. The germline V gene encodes CDR1 SGHTS and CDR2 YDEGEE. The CDR3 runs 15 residues. The CDR3 sequence is CASSLGQGGEETQYF. In DNA form, the CDR3 reads TGTGCCAGCAGCTTGGGACAGGGGGGCGAAGAGACCCAGTACTTC.

This clonotype was seen more than once but under ten times. The chain combines TRBV20-1 with TRBJ1-2; no reliable D call. CDR3 length: 14 amino acids. V was clipped by 2 bases and J by 1 base, with 11 bases between them. Germline lookup yields CDR1 DFQATT and CDR2 SNEGSKA (reference sequence). CDR3 amino acids: CSARQNLLNYGYTF. The CDR3 DNA sequence: TGCAGTGCTAGACAGAATTTACTTAACTATGGCTACACCTTC.

In the case of this clonotype: A junction end diverges from the germline sequence, so it may reflect a read error. The chain is built from TRBV5-6 and TRBJ2-2; no clear D. The CDR3 is 14 amino acids. The germline CDR1 and CDR2 sequences are SGHDT and YYEEEE. CDR3 in amino acids: CVSSLTSSTGELFF. The CDR3 bases are TGTGTCAGCAGCTTGACCAGTTCCACCGGGGAGCTGTTTTTT.

This clonotype was counted many times. The chain employs TRBV30 and TRBJ2-1; D call uncertain. V was pared by 1 base and J by 6 bases, with 10 bases between. The germline gives CDR1 GTSNPN, CDR2 SVGIG (reference sequence). This CDR3 comprises 13 residues. CDR3: CAWSEYRGNEQFF. CDR3 nucleotides: TGTGCCTGGAGTGAGTACAGAGGCAATGAGCAGTTCTTC.

This clonotype appeared many times. The chain joins TRBV18 to TRBJ2-3; 7 bases are shared with TRBD2. CDR1 is KGHSH and CDR2 is LQKENI in the germline V gene. CDR3 length equals 16 residues. V lost 2 bases and J lost 3; bases outside the gene matches: 8. The CDR3 region has the DNA TGTGCCAGCTCACCAGGAGGCGGGAGCGGGACAGATACGCAGTATTTT. Protein: CASSPGGGSGTDTQYF.

The V and J genes are TRBV20-1 and TRBJ2-6; D remains unclear. V was pared by 5 bases and J by 0 bases, with 8 bases between. The CDR3 sequence is 14 residues long. Germline CDR1 is DFQATT and CDR2 is SNEGSKA (reference sequence). The CDR3 sequence is CSALDLSGANVLTF. CDR3 DNA: TGCAGTGCTTTAGACCTCTCTGGGGCCAACGTCCTGACTTTC.

The chain has TRBV2 and TRBJ2-7, with 7 nucleotides matching TRBD1. After removal of 9 bases from V and 4 bases from J, the junction contained 9 bases not matched to a gene. CDR1 is SNHLY and CDR2 is FYNNEI in the germline V gene. CDR3 length equals 13 residues. In DNA, the CDR3 is TGTGCCAGAAACAGGGGCGCTGGGTACGAGCAGTACTTC. Its translation: CARNRGAGYEQYF.

This clonotype occurred a few times. This chain uses TRBV20-1 with TRBJ2-3, with 8 bases lining up with TRBD2. The germline V gene has CDR1 DFQATT and CDR2 SNEGSKA (reference sequence). V lost 1 base to trimming and J lost 3 bases; unmatched junction nucleotides: 6. The CDR3 spans 15 residues. The CDR3 DNA follows: TGCAGTGCTAGAGCCGGGACTAGTCGGACAGATACGCAGTATTTT. It encodes CSARAGTSRTDTQYF.

A note on this clonotype: Given a much more abundant clone one base away, this may be a read error. This sequence joins TRBV27 and TRBJ1-1; D might be TRBD1 (5 bases). Germline lookup yields CDR1 MNHEY and CDR2 SMNVEV (reference sequence). The CDR3 is 15 residues long. The germline V and J ends were trimmed by 4 bases and 1 base, with 13 bases remaining between them. CDR3: CASSSMGLENTEAFF. The CDR3 DNA reads TGTGCCAGCAGTTCTATGGGGCTGGAGAACACTGAAGCTTTCTTT.

This chain joins TRBV3-1 and TRBJ1-6; D gene uncertain. The CDR3 is 14 amino acids. Germline CDR1 reads LGHDT; CDR2 reads YNNKEL (reference sequence). The V end was cut by 1 base, the J end by 14 bases, with 15 bases between. CDR3 sequence: CASSQGRTALTLHF. Here the CDR3 DNA reads TGTGCCAGCAGCCAAGGGAGGACCGCTCTAACCCTCCACTTT.

This clonotype has only a few counts. The chain joins TRBV12-3 or TRBV12-4 to TRBJ1-4; TRBD1 might be the D (5 bases). The CDR3 spans 16 residues. V lost 7 bases to trimming and J lost 6 bases, with 21 bases between them. CDR3 coding DNA: TGTGCCAGCACCTTTAGTACTCCGGGGGGGTATGAAAAACTGTTTTTT. Its translation is CASTFSTPGGYEKLFF.

The chain links TRBV6-4 to TRBJ1-1; 7 bases are a match to TRBD1. The V segment lost 6 bases and the J segment 0 bases; nucleotides outside the gene matches: 7. The CDR3 covers 15 residues. From germline, CDR1 is MRHNA and CDR2 SNTAGT. The CDR3 region is CASRDRAGMNTEAFF. In nucleotides, the CDR3 is TGTGCCAGCAGAGACAGGGCAGGGATGAACACTGAAGCTTTCTTT.

CDR3 sequence: CASSLELAGGIGTGELFF. DNA for the CDR3: TGTGCCAGCAGCTTAGAGCTAGCGGGAGGGATAGGCACCGGGGAGCTGTTTTTT. V and J are TRBV7-6 and TRBJ2-2; TRBD2 matches 12 bases. Germline V gene lookup returns CDR1 SGHVS and CDR2 FNYEAQ. The CDR3 has 18 residues. V shed 1 base, J shed 4 bases, and the junction held 7 bases outside the gene matches.

This clonotype was observed at least ten times. The chain couples TRBV11-2 to TRBJ2-2; possibly TRBD1 for D (6 bases). Trimming cost V 5 bases and J 1 base, with 8 bases left between them. CDR3 length: 14 residues. Germline values: CDR1 SGHAT, CDR2 FQNNGV. The CDR3 is CASSMTGNTGELFF. The DNA for the CDR3 is TGTGCCAGCAGCATGACAGGGAACACCGGGGAGCTGTTTTTT. Variable domain in full (rest from reference TRBV11-2 and TRBJ2-2): EAGVAQSPRYKIIEKRQSVAFWCNPISGHATLYWYQQILGQGPKLLIQFQNNGVVDDSQLPKDRFSAERLKGVDSTLKIQPAKLEDSAVYLCASSMTGNTGELFFGEGSRLTVL.

The rearrangement uses TRBV9 and TRBJ2-3; D not resolved. The CDR3 spans 15 residues. Germline lookup yields CDR1 SGDLS and CDR2 YYNGEE. Trimming stripped 3 bases from V and 4 bases from J, with 15 bases between. CDR3: CASSDKGNAADTQYF. The CDR3 bases are TGTGCCAGCAGCGATAAAGGGAACGCGGCAGATACGCAGTATTTT.

This chain joins TRBV5-1 and TRBJ2-2; 10 bases match TRBD1. The ends lost 2 bases at V and 4 bases at J; junction bases unmatched: 8. Looked up from germline, CDR1 is SGHRS and CDR2 is YFSETQ. This CDR3 region has 17 residues. The CDR3 reads CASSLPRQGASTGELFF. DNA for the CDR3: TGCGCCAGCAGCTTACCCCGACAGGGGGCGAGCACCGGGGAGCTGTTTTTT.

This clonotype was seen ten or more times. The CDR3: CAWSEQLIGNTIYF. The CDR3 region has the DNA TGTGCCTGGAGTGAACAGTTAATAGGAAACACCATATATTTT. This chain uses TRBV30 with TRBJ1-3, with D uncertain. V was pared by 1 base and J by 4 bases, with 11 bases between. The CDR3 covers 14 residues. The germline V gene has CDR1 GTSNPN and CDR2 SVGIG (reference sequence).

The chain combines TRBV7-9 with TRBJ1-2, with 7 bases aligning to TRBD1. Per the germline V gene, CDR1 is SEHNR and CDR2 is FQNEAQ (reference sequence). This CDR3 contains 11 residues. J lost 14 bases, V lost 6 bases, and 9 bases had no gene match. Written as DNA, the CDR3 is TGTGCCAGCAGTTTCGGACAGGCTCGAACCTTC. Its protein product is CASSFGQARTF. Looking up the rest from reference TRBV7-9 and TRBJ1-2 gives the full variable domain: DTGVSQNPRHKITKRGQNVTFRCDPISEHNRLYWYRQTLGQGPEFLTYFQNEAQLEKSRLLSDRFSAERPKGSFSTLEIQRTEQGDSAMYLCASSFGQARTFGSGTRLTVV.

The rearrangement links TRBV7-3 to TRBJ2-2, with D possibly being TRBD2 (7 bases). CDR3 length: 15 residues. The V gene's germline CDR1 is SGHTA and CDR2 FQGTGA. V shed 6 bases and J shed 3 bases, with 14 bases lying between them. In DNA, the CDR3 is TGTGCCAGCAGGGAAGGGGGGGGCCACACCGGGGAGCTGTTTTTT. Residues: CASREGGGHTGELFF.

This clonotype was observed a handful of times. CDR3: CASSLSGSRSSQYF. Here the CDR3 DNA reads TGTGCCAGCAGTTTATCAGGCTCCAGGAGCTCGCAGTATTTT. The chain links TRBV27 to TRBJ2-3; no clear D. The CDR3 extends over 14 amino acids. V lost 0 bases and J 10 bases, leaving 14 bases between the germline ends. CDR1 and CDR2 from the germline V gene are MNHEY and SMNVEV (reference sequence).

This clonotype was recorded at least ten times. The V and J genes are TRBV28 and TRBJ1-2, with 8 positions matching TRBD1. The CDR3 is 14 residues long. With 5 bases clipped from V and 0 bases from J, the junction kept 2 bases outside the gene matches. Looked up from germline, CDR1 is MDHEN and CDR2 is SYDVKM. CDR3 in DNA: TGTGCCAGCAGTGGGACAGGCACTAACTATGGCTACACCTTC. The encoded protein is CASSGTGTNYGYTF.

This chain uses TRBV28 with TRBJ2-1; 10 bases line up with TRBD2. CDR1 and CDR2 (germline): MDHEN, SYDVKM. The CDR3 extends over 20 amino acids. With 6 bases clipped from V and 0 bases from J, the junction kept 17 bases outside the gene matches. CDR3 residues: CASSDTGLAGAGSSYNEQFF. Here the CDR3 DNA reads TGTGCCAGCAGCGACACCGGGCTAGCGGGAGCTGGGAGCTCCTACAATGAGCAGTTCTTC.